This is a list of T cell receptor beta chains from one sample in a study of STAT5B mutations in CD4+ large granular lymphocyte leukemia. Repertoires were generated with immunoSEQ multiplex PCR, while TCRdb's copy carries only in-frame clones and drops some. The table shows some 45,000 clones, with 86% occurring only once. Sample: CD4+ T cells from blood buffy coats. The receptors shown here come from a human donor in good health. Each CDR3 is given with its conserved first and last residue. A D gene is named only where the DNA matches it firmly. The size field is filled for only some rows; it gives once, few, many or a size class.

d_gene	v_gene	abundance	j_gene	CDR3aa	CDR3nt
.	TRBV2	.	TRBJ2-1	CAEWGIHPNEQFF	TGTGCCGAATGGGGAATTCACCCTAATGAGCAGTTCTTC
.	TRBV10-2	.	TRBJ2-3	CASSAELMGGETDTQYF	TGCGCCAGCAGTGCCGAGCTTATGGGAGGAGAGACAGATACGCAGTATTTT
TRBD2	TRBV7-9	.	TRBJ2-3	CASSLSGGTDTQYF	TGTGCCAGCAGCCTCAGCGGGGGCACAGATACGCAGTATTTT
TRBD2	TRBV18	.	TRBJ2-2	CASSTSGNTGELFF	TGTGCCAGCTCCACTAGCGGGAACACCGGGGAGCTGTTTTTT
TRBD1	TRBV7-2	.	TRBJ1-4	CASSSNRGRSEKLFF	TGTGCCAGCAGCTCCAACAGGGGTCGGAGTGAAAAACTGTTTTTT
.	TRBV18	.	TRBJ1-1	CASSRVPMNTEAFF	TGTGCCAGCTCACGGGTCCCGATGAACACTGAAGCTTTCTTT
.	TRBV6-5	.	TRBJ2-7	CASSLGPFYEQYF	TGTGCCAGCAGCCTAGGACCTTTTTACGAGCAGTACTTC
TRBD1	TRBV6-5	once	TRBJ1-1	CASSLNRGGNTEAFF	TGTGCCAGCAGTCTAAACAGGGGAGGGAACACTGAAGCTTTCTTT
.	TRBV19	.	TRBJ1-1	CASSPRGYTEAFF	TGTGCCAGTAGTCCAAGGGGGTACACTGAAGCTTTCTTT
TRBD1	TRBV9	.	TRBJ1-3	CASSVGRTGQGGNTIYF	TGTGCCAGCAGCGTAGGTCGTACTGGACAGGGGGGAAACACCATATATTTT
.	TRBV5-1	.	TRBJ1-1	CASSPMGNTEAFF	TGCGCCAGCAGCCCTATGGGGAACACTGAAGCTTTCTTT
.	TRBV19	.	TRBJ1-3	CASSSLQGSVRNTIYF	TGTGCCAGTAGTAGCCTACAGGGATCCGTGCGAAACACCATATATTTT
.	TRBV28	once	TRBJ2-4	CASGSSRLTKNIQYF	TGTGCCAGCGGATCCTCCAGGTTGACCAAAAACATTCAGTACTTC
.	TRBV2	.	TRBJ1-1	CASSLQGEAFF	TGTGCCAGCAGTCTACAGGGAGAAGCTTTCTTT
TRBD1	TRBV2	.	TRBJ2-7	CASSGLNRGPYEQYF	TGTGCCAGCAGCGGACTCAACAGGGGGCCCTACGAGCAGTACTTC
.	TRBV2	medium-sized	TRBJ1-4	CASRPRTALTGKLFF	TGTGCCAGCAGGCCTCGGACAGCGCTTACTGGAAAACTGTTTTTT
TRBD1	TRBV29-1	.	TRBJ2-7	CSVSSAGGVLEQYF	TGCAGCGTTTCATCGGCAGGGGGCGTCTTAGAGCAGTACTTC
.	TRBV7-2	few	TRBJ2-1	CASSLNSDNEQFF	TGTGCCAGCAGCTTAAATTCCGACAATGAGCAGTTCTTC
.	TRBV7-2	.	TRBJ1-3	CASSFREPGNTIYF	TGTGCCAGCAGCTTCCGCGAGCCTGGAAACACCATATATTTT
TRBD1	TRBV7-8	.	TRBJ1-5	CASSLRIRAQGAQPQHF	TGTGCCAGCAGCTTAAGAATTAGGGCACAGGGGGCTCAGCCCCAGCATTTT
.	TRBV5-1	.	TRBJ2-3	CASSLSQGTGGTQYF	TGCGCCAGCAGTTTGAGTCAAGGGACCGGTGGTACGCAGTATTTT
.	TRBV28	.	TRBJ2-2	CASRPGVVAGELFF	TGTGCCAGCAGACCCGGGGTTGTGGCCGGGGAGCTGTTTTTT
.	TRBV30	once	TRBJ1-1	CAWGPWGTEAFF	TGTGCCTGGGGCCCATGGGGCACTGAAGCTTTCTTT
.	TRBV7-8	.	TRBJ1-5	CASRAGPETYSNQPQHF	TGTGCCAGTCGGGCGGGGCCCGAGACCTATAGCAATCAGCCCCAGCATTTT
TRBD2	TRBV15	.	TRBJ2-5	CATSREAGVKQTQYF	TGTGCCACCAGCAGGGAAGCGGGAGTTAAACAGACCCAGTACTTC
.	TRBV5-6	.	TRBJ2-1	CASSLGDYNEQFF	TGTGCCAGCAGCTTGGGGGATTACAATGAGCAGTTCTTC
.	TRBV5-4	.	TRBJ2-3	CASNPGSTDTQYF	TGTGCCAGCAACCCAGGTAGCACAGATACGCAGTATTTT
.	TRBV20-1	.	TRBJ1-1	CSAPSAFF	TGCAGTGCTCCATCGGCTTTCTTT
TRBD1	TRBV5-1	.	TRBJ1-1	CASSQWTGGDTEAFF	TGCGCCAGCAGCCAATGGACAGGTGGGGACACTGAAGCTTTCTTT
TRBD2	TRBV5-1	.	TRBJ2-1	CASSLVGGGASYNEQFF	TGCGCCAGCAGCTTGGTAGGCGGGGGGGCCTCCTACAATGAGCAGTTCTTC
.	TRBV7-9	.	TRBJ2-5	CASSKGGETQYF	TGTGCCAGCAGCAAGGGGGGAGAGACCCAGTACTTC
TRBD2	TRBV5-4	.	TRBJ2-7	CASSSSLARGYEQYF	TGTGCCAGCAGCTCGTCACTAGCGCGGGGATACGAGCAGTACTTC
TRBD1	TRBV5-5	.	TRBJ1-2	CASSRQGSDYGYTF	TGTGCCAGCAGCCGACAGGGGTCGGACTATGGCTACACCTTC
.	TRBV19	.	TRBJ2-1	CASSPGLDLALGNEQFF	TGTGCCAGTAGCCCGGGGTTAGACTTAGCGTTGGGCAATGAGCAGTTCTTC
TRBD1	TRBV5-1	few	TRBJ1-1	CASRKGQDFVEAFF	TGCGCCAGCCGTAAGGGACAGGATTTTGTTGAAGCTTTCTTT
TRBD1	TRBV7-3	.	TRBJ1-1	CASSLKSGTGHTEAFF	TGTGCCAGCAGCTTAAAATCAGGGACAGGGCACACTGAAGCTTTCTTT
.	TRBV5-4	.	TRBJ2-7	CASSPTTGVRGEQYF	TGTGCCAGCAGCCCCACAACTGGGGTTCGGGGCGAGCAGTACTTC
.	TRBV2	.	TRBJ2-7	CASSSMPSSYEQYF	TGTGCCAGCAGTAGCATGCCGTCCTCCTACGAGCAGTACTTC
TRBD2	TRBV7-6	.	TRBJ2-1	CASSTLAGVYNEQFF	TGTGCCAGCAGCACGCTAGCGGGAGTCTACAATGAGCAGTTCTTC
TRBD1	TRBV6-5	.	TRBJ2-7	CASRRTGGLQQYF	TGTGCCAGCAGAAGGACAGGGGGTCTTCAGCAGTACTTC
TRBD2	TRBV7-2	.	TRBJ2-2	CASSSRLAGSTGELFF	TGTGCCAGCAGCTCCCGACTAGCGGGAAGCACCGGGGAGCTGTTTTTT
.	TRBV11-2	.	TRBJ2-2	CASTQWGTGELFF	TGTGCCAGCACACAGTGGGGCACCGGGGAGCTGTTTTTT
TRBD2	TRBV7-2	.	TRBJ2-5	CASSLGLAGGGETQYF	TGTGCCAGCAGCTTAGGACTAGCGGGAGGGGGGGAGACCCAGTACTTC
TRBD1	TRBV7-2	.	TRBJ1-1	CASSFRTGRTEAFF	TGTGCCAGCAGCTTCAGGACAGGGAGGACTGAAGCTTTCTTT
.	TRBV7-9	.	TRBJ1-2	CASSLVENNYGYTF	TGTGCCAGCAGCTTAGTGGAGAATAACTATGGCTACACCTTC